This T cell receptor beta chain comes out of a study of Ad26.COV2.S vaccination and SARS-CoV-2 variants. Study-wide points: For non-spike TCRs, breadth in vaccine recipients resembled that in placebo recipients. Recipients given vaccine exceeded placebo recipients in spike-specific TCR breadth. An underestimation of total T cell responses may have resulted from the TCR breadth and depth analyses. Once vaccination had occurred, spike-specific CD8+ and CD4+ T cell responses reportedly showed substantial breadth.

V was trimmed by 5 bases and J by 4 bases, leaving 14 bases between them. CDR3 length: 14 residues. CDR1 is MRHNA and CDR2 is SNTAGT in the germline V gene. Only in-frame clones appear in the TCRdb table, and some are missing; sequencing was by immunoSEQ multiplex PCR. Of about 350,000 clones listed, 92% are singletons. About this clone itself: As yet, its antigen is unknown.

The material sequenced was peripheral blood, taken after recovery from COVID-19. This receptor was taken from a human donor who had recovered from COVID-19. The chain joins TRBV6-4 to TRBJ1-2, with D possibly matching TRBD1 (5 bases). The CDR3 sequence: CASSPRRVTYGYTF. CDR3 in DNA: TGTGCCAGCAGTCCCCGCAGGGTTACCTATGGCTACACCTTC.